This T cell receptor beta chain appears in the sequencing data of a study of blood T cell repertoires in COVID-19. About the research overall: Samples of COVID-19 (acute and convalescent) were obtained from the United States, Italy and Spain. T cells, B-cell-depleted T cells, or PBMCs supplied cDNA or gDNA.

Using immunoSEQ multiplex PCR, the repertoire was profiled, and TCRdb retains in-frame clones only, with some absent. The table lists 65,000 to 70,000 clones, 60% to 85% of them singletons. This clone showed up just once. The CDR3 sequence is 16 residues long. Trimming shortened V by 3 bases and J by 2 bases, and 14 bases separated the two germline ends. Germline assignment: CDR1 SGHTA and CDR2 FQGNSA. The chain uses TRBV7-2 and TRBJ2-1; D is possibly TRBD2 (6 bases). Sequencing was performed on peripheral blood. The source is a human donor in a cohort sampled during active COVID-19. CDR3 nucleotide sequence: TGTGCCAGCAGCTTGAGGGCAGGGAGGACCTACAATGAGCAGTTCTTC. Translating it yields CASSLRAGRTYNEQFF.